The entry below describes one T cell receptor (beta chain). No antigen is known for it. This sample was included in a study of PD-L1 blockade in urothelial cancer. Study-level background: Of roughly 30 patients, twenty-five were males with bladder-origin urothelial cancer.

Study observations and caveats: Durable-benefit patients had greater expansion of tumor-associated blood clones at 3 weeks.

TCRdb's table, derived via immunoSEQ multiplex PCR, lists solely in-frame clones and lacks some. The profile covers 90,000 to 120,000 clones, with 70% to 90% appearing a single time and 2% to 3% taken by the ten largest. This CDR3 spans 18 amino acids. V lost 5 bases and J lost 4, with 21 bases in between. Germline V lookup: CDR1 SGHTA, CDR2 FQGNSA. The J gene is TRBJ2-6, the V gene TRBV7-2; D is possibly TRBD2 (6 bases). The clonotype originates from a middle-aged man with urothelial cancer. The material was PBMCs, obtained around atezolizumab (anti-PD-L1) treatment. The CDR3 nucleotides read TGTGCCAGCAGCCCAACTGTGCGGGGCGGGGCCGGGGCCAACGTCCTGACTTTC. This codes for CASSPTVRGGAGANVLTF.